The subject of this entry is one TCR beta chain. The antigen is unknown. The data belong to a study of cytomegalovirus exposure and HLA in healthy donors. Study results and limitations: The study labeled approximately 150 TCR beta chains cytomegalovirus-associated. Productive rates of about 90% or about 30% were seen for most TCR beta V segments in an earlier analysis.

The primer mix had 60 Vbeta and 13 Jbeta primers. Sequencing used immunoSEQ multiplex PCR; TCRdb keeps in-frame clones, though not all of them. The sample consists of 100,000 to 150,000 clones, roughly 75% of them appearing once. The germline V and J ends were trimmed by 2 bases and 4 bases, with 12 bases remaining between them. The CDR3 has 15 amino acids. Germline V gene sequence: CDR1 LGHNA, CDR2 YSLEER. This TCR derives from a man under 40 in good health and CMV-seropositive. The chain joins TRBV4-3 to TRBJ1-5; weak D call: TRBD1 (6 bases). Sequencing input: PBMCs. CDR3 in amino acids: CASSQYREKNQPQHF. The CDR3 nucleotides are TGCGCCAGCAGCCAATACAGGGAAAAGAATCAGCCCCAGCATTTT.